A selection of T cell receptor beta chains follows, all from one sample in a study of cytomegalovirus exposure and HLA in healthy donors. TCRdb's table, derived via immunoSEQ multiplex PCR, lists solely in-frame clones and lacks some. This table has tens of thousands of clones, approximately 75% appearing once. The sample taken for sequencing was PBMCs. These receptors were obtained from a man aged 55 to 70 in good health and CMV-seropositive. Both conserved end residues are part of each CDR3. A D gene is named only where the DNA matches it firmly. Clone size appears in some rows only: once, few, many, or a class for an expanded clone.

j_call clone_size v_call d_call cdr3_nt cdr3_aa
TRBJ1-6 . TRBV6-5 TRBD1 TGTGCCAGCAGCCGGACAGGGAATTCACCCCTCCACTTT CASSRTGNSPLHF
TRBJ2-7 . TRBV11-2 TRBD2 TGTGCCAGCAGCGCATTAGGGGCGGGGGAATCCTACGAGCAGTACTTC CASSALGAGESYEQYF
TRBJ2-5 . TRBV28 TRBD2 TGTGCCAGCAGTTTCTCTGGTCTAGCGGGCCGACAAGAGACCCAGTACTTC CASSFSGLAGRQETQYF
TRBJ2-1 . TRBV5-6 . TGTGCCAGCAGCCATTTGTACAATGAGCAGTTCTTC CASSHLYNEQFF
TRBJ1-6 few TRBV27 . TGTGCCAGCAGAATACTCACAGGAGACGTCTCACCCCTCCACTTT CASRILTGDVSPLHF
TRBJ1-1 . TRBV5-1 . TGCGCCAGCAGCCGCACACCGGACACAGAAGCTTTCTTT CASSRTPDTEAFF
TRBJ2-2 . TRBV19 TRBD2 TGTGCCAGTAGTTATATGGTGGGAGGGCGTGTCGGGGAGCTGTTTTTT CASSYMVGGRVGELFF
TRBJ2-7 few TRBV19 TRBD2 TGTGCCAGTACCCGGGCTAGCGGGGTTAGGGACCACGGGGGCTCCTACGAGCAGTACTTC CASTRASGVRDHGGSYEQYF
TRBJ1-4 . TRBV18 . TGTGCCAGCTCACCATATGACACGACGAACGGAAAACTGTTTTTT CASSPYDTTNGKLFF
TRBJ2-1 once TRBV11-3 . TGTGCCAGCAGCTCCTCCCGCGGCGGTGAGCAGTTCTTC CASSSSRGGEQFF
TRBJ2-2 . TRBV7-2 . TGTGCCAGCAGCTTGCTACAGACCGGGGAGCTGTTTTTT CASSLLQTGELFF
TRBJ2-1 . TRBV10-2 . TGCGCCAGCAGTGAGAGAGATGAGCAGTTCTTC CASSERDEQFF
TRBJ2-2 . TRBV6-6 . TGTGCCAGCAGTTACTCCACAGCCTACACCGGGGAGCTGTTTTTT CASSYSTAYTGELFF
TRBJ1-5 . TRBV7-8 . TGTGCCAGCAGCTTTCTTAATCAGCCCCAGCATTTT CASSFLNQPQHF
TRBJ2-7 few TRBV15 TRBD2 TGTGCCACCAGCAGAGGAAGCGGGGGGGCATCCTACGAGCAGTACTTC CATSRGSGGASYEQYF
TRBJ1-3 few TRBV29-1 . TGCAGCGTTGTGTATTCACCGGACAGCTCTGGAAACACCATATATTTT CSVVYSPDSSGNTIYF
TRBJ2-3 once TRBV5-4 . TGTGCCAGCAGCGTAACTAGAGACACAGATACGCAGTATTTT CASSVTRDTDTQYF